These 18 T cell receptor beta chains were sequenced from one sample in a study of massively parallel sequencing of T cell beta chains. TCRdb re-called the 5' RACE reads through MiXCR, storing one row per CDR3 protein. The table lists about 4,300 distinct CDR3 sequences, less than 50% of them singletons. The sequenced sample consisted of commercial RNA from peripheral blood pooled from many donors. These receptors were obtained from a pool of human donors in good health; the sample was commercial RNA pooled from many donors.

By proportion, this clonotype is large. CDR3 nucleotides: TGCGCCAGCAGCGGGAACAATGAGCAGTTCTTC. This translates into CASSGNNEQFF. The chain recombines TRBV5-1 with TRBJ2-1; the D is unclear. V gave up 4 bases and J gave up 5 bases, with 4 bases separating them. The germline V gene has CDR1 SGHRS and CDR2 YFSETQ. The CDR3 length is 11 residues.

The chain carries TRBV7-6 and TRBJ2-1, with TRBD1 matching over 7 bases. V gave up 6 bases and J gave up 6 bases; unmatched junction bases: 5. The CDR3 extends over 13 amino acids. Germline V CDR1 and CDR2: SGHVS, FNYEAQ. Here the CDR3 reads CASRPTGVNEQFF. The CDR3 nucleotides read TGTGCCAGCAGACCCACAGGGGTCAATGAGCAGTTCTTC.

This clonotype was seen a handful of times. J is TRBJ2-7 and V is TRBV10-3; unclear D gene. V was clipped by 4 bases and J by 2 bases, with 12 bases between them. The CDR3 extends over 14 amino acids. In germline, CDR1 is ENHRY, CDR2 SYGVKD. For the CDR3, the DNA is TGTGCCATCAGTGCGGTGCGTCAAACCTACGAGCAGTACTTC. Translation gives CAISAVRQTYEQYF.

The gene calls are TRBV20-1 and TRBJ2-3; TRBD2 is a possible D gene (5 bases). Germline CDR1 and CDR2: DFQATT and SNEGSKA (reference sequence). This CDR3 is built from 12 residues. With 0 bases removed from V and 4 bases from J, the gap between germline ends came to 5 bases. CDR3 nucleotide sequence: TGCAGTGCTAGAGATAGCGCAGATACGCAGTATTTT. Protein: CSARDSADTQYF.

This clonotype has more than one count but fewer than ten. The genes are TRBV4-2 and TRBJ2-7; D is ambiguous. This CDR3 is 13 amino acids long. The ends were cut back, 1 base at V and 3 bases at J, with 7 bases in the middle. Germline CDR1 reads LGHNA; CDR2 reads YNFKEQ. The CDR3 protein is CASSQGILYEQYF. CDR3 nucleotide sequence: TGTGCCAGCAGCCAAGGGATTCTCTACGAGCAGTACTTC.

This clonotype was seen only a few times. The gene calls are TRBV5-2 and TRBJ1-1; the table's TRBD1 call for D was not verified on the DNA. TRBV5-2 is a documented pseudogene. CDR3 length: 15 residues. CDR3 in amino acids: CASNYPGQGNTEAFF. CDR3 coding DNA: TGTGCCAGCAACTACCCGGGACAGGGCAACACTGAAGCTTTCTTT.

The CDR3 sequence is CASMGGVRGYTF. DNA for the CDR3: TGTGCCAGCATGGGGGGTGTTAGGGGCTACACCTTC. The J gene is TRBJ1-2, the V gene TRBV28, with a weak D call TRBD1 (5 bases). Per the germline V gene, CDR1 is MDHEN and CDR2 is SYDVKM. V was trimmed by 7 bases and J by 8 bases, leaving 14 bases between them. The CDR3 is made up of 12 amino acids.

In DNA, the CDR3 is TGTGCCAGCAGTTTGGGGGGGTATCAGCCCCAGCATTTT. Protein product: CASSLGGYQPQHF. V gene TRBV12-3 or TRBV12-4 combines with J gene TRBJ1-5; possibly TRBD1 for D (5 bases). This CDR3 is 13 amino acids long. Trimming left V 3 bases short and J 5 bases short, with 8 bases between.

This clonotype was detected a few times. The chain carries TRBV6-2 or TRBV6-3 and TRBJ1-5; D is undetermined. The germline CDR1 and CDR2 sequences are MNHEY and SVGEGT. Trimming took off 0 bases at V and 5 bases at J, with 5 bases between the two ends. The CDR3 is 13 amino acids. The chain's CDR3 is CASSYSPDQPQHF. The CDR3 nucleotides read TGTGCCAGCAGTTACTCCCCAGATCAGCCCCAGCATTTT.

V gene TRBV5-1 combines with J gene TRBJ1-1, with TRBD1 as a possible D gene (5 bases). Trimming pared 3 bases from V and 5 bases from J, leaving 14 bases between. Germline V gene lookup returns CDR1 SGHRS and CDR2 YFSETQ. The CDR3 spans 14 residues. The CDR3 bases are TGCGCCAGCAGCTCATCGGGGGGGGTGACTGAAGCTTTCTTT. Protein product: CASSSSGGVTEAFF.

This sequence joins TRBV29-1 and TRBJ2-1, with TRBD2 as a possible D gene (6 bases). Germline lookup yields CDR1 SQVTM and CDR2 ANQGSEA. The CDR3 runs 13 residues. V gave up 6 bases and J gave up 6 bases, with 15 bases separating them. CDR3 in DNA: TGCAGCGTCTCCGGAGGGTGGATCAATGAGCAGTTCTTC. Its protein product is CSVSGGWINEQFF.

The chain joins TRBV6-4 to TRBJ2-7; D uncertain. V lost 5 bases, J lost 5 bases, and 16 bases lay in between. This CDR3 has 14 amino acids. Germline CDR1 MRHNA, CDR2 SNTAGT. The CDR3: CASSPTGPWNEQYF. DNA for the CDR3: TGTGCCAGCAGTCCGACTGGCCCCTGGAACGAGCAGTACTTC.

V and J are TRBV12-3 or TRBV12-4 and TRBJ2-7, with unresolved D. The CDR3 has 13 residues. Trimming took off 3 bases at V and 2 bases at J, with 8 bases between the two ends. CDR3 amino acids: CASSLARPYEQYF. The CDR3 nucleotides are TGTGCCAGCAGTTTGGCCCGTCCCTACGAGCAGTACTTC.

This clonotype appeared a few times. The V and J genes are TRBV27 and TRBJ1-2; unclear D gene. The CDR3 runs 14 residues. Germline CDR1 reads MNHEY; CDR2 reads SMNVEV (reference sequence). V was trimmed by 1 base and J by 4 bases, leaving 10 bases between them. CDR3 protein: CASSLFSGSYGYTF. The CDR3 DNA sequence: TGTGCCAGCAGTTTATTTTCCGGGTCCTATGGCTACACCTTC.

V gene TRBV12-3 or TRBV12-4 combines with J gene TRBJ2-7; the D is unclear. This CDR3 has 11 residues. Trimming removed 5 bases from V and 7 bases from J, with 9 bases in between. CDR3 loop: CASSQRYEQYF. CDR3 DNA sequence: TGTGCCAGCAGTCAGAGGTATGAGCAGTACTTC.

The V call is TRBV14, the J call TRBJ2-2, with D unclear. V lost 0 bases and J 6 bases, leaving 8 bases between the germline ends. The CDR3 spans 14 residues. In germline, CDR1 is SGHDN, CDR2 FVKESK. The CDR3 DNA is TGTGCCAGCAGCCAAGAACTACCCCCCGGGGAGCTGTTTTTT. Protein sequence: CASSQELPPGELFF.

This clonotype ranks as medium-sized. This chain joins TRBV10-2 and TRBJ1-5; maybe TRBD1 (6 bases). CDR3 size: 13 residues. Germline lookup yields CDR1 WSHSY and CDR2 SAAADI. V was trimmed by 8 bases and J by 7 bases, leaving 15 bases between them. The CDR3, as DNA: TGCGCCAGCGCCCGGGACATTAGGCAGCCCCAGCATTTT. Its protein product is CASARDIRQPQHF.

This clonotype was detected only a few times. The chain is built from TRBV6-2 or TRBV6-3 and TRBJ2-7, with D maybe TRBD2 (5 bases). This CDR3 contains 13 residues. V lost 6 bases to trimming and J lost 4 bases, with 13 bases between them. Germline loops: CDR1 MNHEY, CDR2 SVGEGT. The CDR3 bases are TGTGCCAGCAGGCTCGGACGGACTTACGAGCAGTACTTC. Translated: CASRLGRTYEQYF.